This is a list of T cell receptor beta chains from one sample in a study of naive and memory T cell subsets. TCRdb itself ran the UMI-ligation and nested PCR reads through MiXCR, one entry per CDR3 protein. Of about 90,000 distinct CDR3 sequences in the sample, 7% to 8% were seen once. The specimen sequenced was central memory CD4+ T cells from blood. The receptors here all came from a human donor in good health. Each CDR3 is given with its conserved first and last residue. A D gene is named only where the DNA matches it firmly. Only some rows state a clone size, as once, few, many or a class for expanded clones.

v_gene: TRBV12-3/TRBV12-4; d_gene: TRBD2; len: 15; abundance: many; j_gene: TRBJ2-5; CDR3nt: TGTGCCAGCAAGACCGGGACTAGCGTTTTGGAGACCCAGTACTTC; CDR3aa: CASKTGTSVLETQYF
v_gene: TRBV12-3/TRBV12-4; d_gene: TRBD1; len: 17; abundance: .; j_gene: TRBJ1-1; CDR3nt: TGTGCCAGCAGTTTAACCGGGACAGGGCAGCCCGGCACTGAAGCTTTCTTT; CDR3aa: CASSLTGTGQPGTEAFF
v_gene: TRBV20-1; d_gene: TRBD1; len: 13; abundance: many; j_gene: TRBJ1-2; CDR3nt: TGCAGTGCTAGCCAGGGGGGAAGCTATGGCTACACCTTC; CDR3aa: CSASQGGSYGYTF
v_gene: TRBV7-9; d_gene: .; len: 12; abundance: .; j_gene: TRBJ2-5; CDR3nt: TGTGCCAGCAGCCTAGGGGCAGAGACCCAGTACTTC; CDR3aa: CASSLGAETQYF
v_gene: TRBV20-1; d_gene: TRBD2; len: 14; abundance: .; j_gene: TRBJ2-7; CDR3nt: TGCAGTGCTAGGACTAGCGAGAGCTCCTACGAGCAGTACTTC; CDR3aa: CSARTSESSYEQYF
v_gene: TRBV28; d_gene: TRBD2; len: 18; abundance: many; j_gene: TRBJ2-3; CDR3nt: TGTGCCAGCAGTCCTTACACTAGCGGGGGGCCGCGCACAGATACGCAGTATTTT; CDR3aa: CASSPYTSGGPRTDTQYF
v_gene: TRBV5-6; d_gene: .; len: 16; abundance: few; j_gene: TRBJ1-1; CDR3nt: TGTGCCAGCAGCGTGGTAGGGGGAGCTATGAACACTGAAGCTTTCTTT; CDR3aa: CASSVVGGAMNTEAFF
v_gene: TRBV29-1; d_gene: .; len: 11; abundance: many; j_gene: TRBJ2-5; CDR3nt: TGCAGCGTTGCCGAGACAGAGACCCAGTACTTC; CDR3aa: CSVAETETQYF
v_gene: TRBV19; d_gene: .; len: 13; abundance: many; j_gene: TRBJ2-1; CDR3nt: TGTGCCAGTAGCTACTACCGGGACACGGAGCAGTTCTTC; CDR3aa: CASSYYRDTEQFF
v_gene: TRBV7-8; d_gene: .; len: 13; abundance: .; j_gene: TRBJ2-7; CDR3nt: TGTGCCAGCAGCTTTCTGACCTTTTACGAGCAGTACTTC; CDR3aa: CASSFLTFYEQYF
v_gene: TRBV12-5; d_gene: TRBD1; len: 14; abundance: many; j_gene: TRBJ1-5; CDR3nt: TGTGCTAGTGTACAGGGGGCGGTCAATCAGCCCCAGCATTTT; CDR3aa: CASVQGAVNQPQHF
v_gene: TRBV7-2; d_gene: .; len: 15; abundance: .; j_gene: TRBJ2-3; CDR3nt: TGTGCCAGCAGCGTCAACAGGGTAAAGGCAGCTACGCAGTATTTT; CDR3aa: CASSVNRVKAATQYF
v_gene: TRBV5-8; d_gene: .; len: 16; abundance: .; j_gene: TRBJ1-5; CDR3nt: TGTGCCAGCAGCCTGGAGGCAGGGCTAAACAATCAGCCCCAGCATTTT; CDR3aa: CASSLEAGLNNQPQHF
v_gene: TRBV6-2/TRBV6-3; d_gene: .; len: 15; abundance: many; j_gene: TRBJ1-2; CDR3nt: TGTGCCAGCAGTTACGGAAGCAGCTCTAACTATGGCTACACCTTC; CDR3aa: CASSYGSSSNYGYTF
v_gene: TRBV12-3/TRBV12-4; d_gene: .; len: 18; abundance: few; j_gene: TRBJ1-2; CDR3nt: TGTGCCAGCAGTCTCGGGGGGGGTGGGGAAGGTGGCCTCGATGGCTACACCTTC; CDR3aa: CASSLGGGGEGGLDGYTF
v_gene: TRBV20-1; d_gene: .; len: 14; abundance: few; j_gene: TRBJ1-1; CDR3nt: TGCAGTGCTAGAGAGCAGGGCCTGGGCACTGAAGCTTTCTTT; CDR3aa: CSAREQGLGTEAFF
v_gene: TRBV7-3; d_gene: TRBD2; len: 16; abundance: many; j_gene: TRBJ2-1; CDR3nt: TGTGCCAGCAGTTTCGGTCGGACTAGCGGGAGCAATGAGCAGTTCTTC; CDR3aa: CASSFGRTSGSNEQFF
v_gene: TRBV6-2/TRBV6-3; d_gene: .; len: 16; abundance: many; j_gene: TRBJ1-2; CDR3nt: TGTGCCAGCAGTTACTCTTTGAGGCCTCTTTCGGGTGGCTACACCTTC; CDR3aa: CASSYSLRPLSGGYTF
v_gene: TRBV4-2; d_gene: TRBD1; len: 18; abundance: few; j_gene: TRBJ1-4; CDR3nt: TGTGCCAGCAGCCAAACAACCGCTGGACAGGGTGGTAATGAAAAACTGTTTTTT; CDR3aa: CASSQTTAGQGGNEKLFF
v_gene: TRBV19; d_gene: .; len: 13; abundance: .; j_gene: TRBJ2-7; CDR3nt: TGTGCCAGTAGTATGACCCGTTCCTACGAGCAGTACTTC; CDR3aa: CASSMTRSYEQYF
v_gene: TRBV7-7; d_gene: .; len: 13; abundance: .; j_gene: TRBJ2-2; CDR3nt: TGTGCCAGCAGCTTGGCAGGGGCCGGGGAGCTGTTTTTT; CDR3aa: CASSLAGAGELFF
v_gene: TRBV5-1; d_gene: TRBD1; len: 13; abundance: .; j_gene: TRBJ2-4; CDR3nt: TGCGCCAGCTCGCTTGACAGGGGAAACATTCAGTACTTC; CDR3aa: CASSLDRGNIQYF
v_gene: TRBV7-2; d_gene: .; len: 16; abundance: many; j_gene: TRBJ2-3; CDR3nt: TGTGCCAGCAGTTACGAGGCCAGGCCCGCAAGAGATACGCAGTATTTT; CDR3aa: CASSYEARPARDTQYF
v_gene: TRBV24-1; d_gene: TRBD2; len: 15; abundance: .; j_gene: TRBJ2-7; CDR3nt: TGTGCCACCAGTGATTGGACTAGCGGGAGTGACGAGCAGTACTTC; CDR3aa: CATSDWTSGSDEQYF
v_gene: TRBV7-2; d_gene: TRBD2; len: 16; abundance: few; j_gene: TRBJ2-5; CDR3nt: TGTGCCAGCAGCACCCACACCGGGACTATCAGGGAGACCCAGTACTTC; CDR3aa: CASSTHTGTIRETQYF
v_gene: TRBV11-2; d_gene: TRBD1; len: 16; abundance: .; j_gene: TRBJ2-6; CDR3nt: TGTGCCAGCAGACGGGACAGTCCCTCTGGGGCCAACGTCCTGACTTTC; CDR3aa: CASRRDSPSGANVLTF
v_gene: TRBV4-3; d_gene: .; len: 14; abundance: few; j_gene: TRBJ1-6; CDR3nt: TGCGCCAGCAGCCAAGGCAGGGGAGGATCACCCCTCCACTTT; CDR3aa: CASSQGRGGSPLHF
v_gene: TRBV7-2; d_gene: TRBD2; len: 14; abundance: many; j_gene: TRBJ2-7; CDR3nt: TGTGCCAGCAGCTCTAGCGGGGGCGGCTACGAGCAGTACTTC; CDR3aa: CASSSSGGGYEQYF
v_gene: TRBV6-5; d_gene: .; len: 14; abundance: .; j_gene: TRBJ2-7; CDR3nt: TGTACCAGCAGTAAGCCCGGGACACCTTACGAGCAGTACTTC; CDR3aa: CTSSKPGTPYEQYF
v_gene: TRBV7-8; d_gene: .; len: 13; abundance: many; j_gene: TRBJ1-4; CDR3nt: TGTGCCAGCAGCTTCACAGGGCTTGGAAAACTGTTTTTT; CDR3aa: CASSFTGLGKLFF
v_gene: TRBV12-3/TRBV12-4; d_gene: .; len: 13; abundance: few; j_gene: TRBJ2-2; CDR3nt: TGTGCCAGCAGGCCTGCGAACACCGGGGAGCTGTTTTTT; CDR3aa: CASRPANTGELFF
v_gene: TRBV30; d_gene: .; len: 13; abundance: many; j_gene: TRBJ2-7; CDR3nt: TGTGCCTGGAAGGTCCCAGGGCTGCCCGAGCAGTACTTC; CDR3aa: CAWKVPGLPEQYF
v_gene: TRBV20-1; d_gene: TRBD1; len: 14; abundance: many; j_gene: TRBJ2-7; CDR3nt: TGCAGTGCCAACCGGGACAGGGGTTTGGACGAGCAGTACTTC; CDR3aa: CSANRDRGLDEQYF
v_gene: TRBV19; d_gene: TRBD1; len: 15; abundance: many; j_gene: TRBJ1-5; CDR3nt: TGTGCCAGTAGTCTATCAGTACAGGGGCCACGGCCCCAGCATTTT; CDR3aa: CASSLSVQGPRPQHF
v_gene: TRBV7-2; d_gene: TRBD1; len: 14; abundance: many; j_gene: TRBJ2-5; CDR3nt: TGTGCCAGCAGCCAGGGCACAGGGGGCGAGACCCAGTACTTC; CDR3aa: CASSQGTGGETQYF
v_gene: TRBV5-6; d_gene: .; len: 15; abundance: few; j_gene: TRBJ2-1; CDR3nt: TGTGCCAGCAGCCCGATAACAGGGTCTAGGAATGAGCAGTTCTTC; CDR3aa: CASSPITGSRNEQFF
v_gene: TRBV5-1; d_gene: .; len: 14; abundance: many; j_gene: TRBJ1-1; CDR3nt: TGCGCCAGCAGCTCCAGAGCCTTGAACACTGAAGCTTTCTTT; CDR3aa: CASSSRALNTEAFF
v_gene: TRBV2; d_gene: .; len: 14; abundance: many; j_gene: TRBJ2-5; CDR3nt: TGTGCCAGCAATAAGTGGGGAACTCAAGAGACCCAGTACTTC; CDR3aa: CASNKWGTQETQYF
v_gene: TRBV7-3; d_gene: TRBD2; len: 15; abundance: many; j_gene: TRBJ2-4; CDR3nt: TGTGCCAGCAGCTTAACCGGGACTAGCGGGAGCATTCAGTACTTC; CDR3aa: CASSLTGTSGSIQYF
v_gene: TRBV28; d_gene: TRBD2; len: 16; abundance: .; j_gene: TRBJ2-7; CDR3nt: TGTGCCAGCATCGGGGAGGGGCAAACTCGCCGGTCCGAGCAGTACTTC; CDR3aa: CASIGEGQTRRSEQYF
v_gene: TRBV7-2; d_gene: .; len: 13; abundance: many; j_gene: TRBJ1-3; CDR3nt: TGTGCCAGCAGACAACAGGCTGGAAACACCATATATTTT; CDR3aa: CASRQQAGNTIYF
v_gene: TRBV7-2; d_gene: TRBD1; len: 16; abundance: many; j_gene: TRBJ1-6; CDR3nt: TGTGCCAGCAGCCCAGGGGGGGGACAGTATAATTCACCCCTCCACTTT; CDR3aa: CASSPGGGQYNSPLHF
v_gene: TRBV20-1; d_gene: .; len: 13; abundance: many; j_gene: TRBJ2-1; CDR3nt: TGCAGTGCTGGAGGAAGGGTATACAATGAGCAGTTCTTC; CDR3aa: CSAGGRVYNEQFF
v_gene: TRBV6-2/TRBV6-3; d_gene: .; len: 12; abundance: .; j_gene: TRBJ1-5; CDR3nt: TGTGCCAGCACCCGGGTCAATCAGCCCCAGCATTTT; CDR3aa: CASTRVNQPQHF
v_gene: TRBV12-3/TRBV12-4; d_gene: .; len: 14; abundance: .; j_gene: TRBJ1-3; CDR3nt: TGTGCCAGCAGTTTCTATGGGGGGAGCAACACCATATATTTT; CDR3aa: CASSFYGGSNTIYF